This is a list of T cell receptor beta chains from one sample in a study of T cells in Graves' hyperthyroidism and ophthalmopathy. TCRdb re-called the multiplex PCR reads with MiXCR, one entry per CDR3 protein. The sample yields under 40,000 distinct CDR3 sequences, about 49% seen once. The sample was blood. These receptor sequences come from a woman in her 50s with Graves' hyperthyroidism that later progressed to Graves' ophthalmopathy. CDR3s include the opening cysteine and the closing phenylalanine or tryptophan. Fields, in order: D gene, V gene, J gene, clone size, CDR3 DNA, CDR3 protein. A D gene is named only where the DNA matches it firmly. For some rows the clone size is stated as once, few or many, or as a class when expanded; others skip it.

d_gene: NA
v_gene: TRBV7-9
j_gene: TRBJ1-4
abundance: NA
CDR3nt: NA
CDR3aa: CASSLLGTPTYEQYFGGTNEKLFF

d_gene: NA
v_gene: TRBV12-3/TRBV12-4
j_gene: TRBJ2-1
abundance: many
CDR3nt: TGTGCCAGCAGTTTAGGGCGGGTAGGGTCGTTTGAGCAGTTCTTC
CDR3aa: CASSLGRVGSFEQFF

d_gene: NA
v_gene: TRBV30
j_gene: TRBJ2-5
abundance: NA
CDR3nt: TGTGCCCGAGGGGGGAGGGGACACCGAAAAGAGACCCAGTACTTC
CDR3aa: CARGGRGHRKETQYF

d_gene: TRBD1
v_gene: TRBV6-1
j_gene: TRBJ1-5
abundance: NA
CDR3nt: TGTGCCAGCAGTGCCGACAGGGGTCCGAGGTCCGGGGAGCCCCAGCATTTT
CDR3aa: CASSADRGPRSGEPQHF

d_gene: NA
v_gene: TRBV30
j_gene: TRBJ1-1
abundance: few
CDR3nt: TGTGCCTGGAGACGGGGGAGGGTGAACACTGAAGCTTTCTTT
CDR3aa: CAWRRGRVNTEAFF

d_gene: NA
v_gene: TRBV7-8
j_gene: TRBJ2-1
abundance: NA
CDR3nt: TGTGCCAGCAGCTTAGTCCTCAGGGGCAAACACAATGAGCAGTTCTTC
CDR3aa: CASSLVLRGKHNEQFF

d_gene: NA
v_gene: TRBV12-3/TRBV12-4
j_gene: TRBJ2-7
abundance: NA
CDR3nt: TGTGCCAGCAGTTTATCAGGGGACTACGAGCAGTACTTC
CDR3aa: CASSLSGDYEQYF

d_gene: TRBD1
v_gene: TRBV7-9
j_gene: TRBJ2-7
abundance: medium-sized
CDR3nt: TGTGCCAGCAGCTCTGGGACAGCCGAGCAGTACTTC
CDR3aa: CASSSGTAEQYF

d_gene: NA
v_gene: TRBV30
j_gene: TRBJ2-3
abundance: NA
CDR3nt: TGTGCCTGGAATGGGATCCTGACTACAGATACGCAGTATTTT
CDR3aa: CAWNGILTTDTQYF

d_gene: TRBD1
v_gene: TRBV5-8
j_gene: TRBJ2-5
abundance: many
CDR3nt: TGTGCCAGCAGCTGGGGACAGGGGACAGAGACCCAGTACTTC
CDR3aa: CASSWGQGTETQYF

d_gene: NA
v_gene: TRBV6-6
j_gene: TRBJ1-1
abundance: many
CDR3nt: TGTGCCAGCAGTTACCCAACACAGGGAGGAGGAGCTTTCTTT
CDR3aa: CASSYPTQGGGAFF

d_gene: NA
v_gene: TRBV7-2
j_gene: TRBJ1-2
abundance: medium-sized
CDR3nt: TGTGCCAGCAGCTCCCGGGGGGAGGATGGCTACACCTTC
CDR3aa: CASSSRGEDGYTF

d_gene: TRBD2
v_gene: TRBV20-1
j_gene: TRBJ2-7
abundance: NA
CDR3nt: TGCAGTCCGGGACTAGCGGGAGTAGGTTACGAGCAGTACTTC
CDR3aa: CSPGLAGVGYEQYF

d_gene: TRBD1
v_gene: TRBV7-9
j_gene: TRBJ1-6
abundance: many
CDR3nt: TGTGCCAGCAGCTTAAGGGGGCGGAATAATTCACCCCTCCACTTT
CDR3aa: CASSLRGRNNSPLHF

d_gene: NA
v_gene: TRBV6-5
j_gene: TRBJ2-3
abundance: many
CDR3nt: TGTGCCAGCAGTTACTCTGCAGCCCCCCGCACAGATACGCAGTATTTT
CDR3aa: CASSYSAAPRTDTQYF

d_gene: NA
v_gene: TRBV7-3
j_gene: TRBJ2-1
abundance: NA
CDR3nt: TGTGCCAGCAGCTGGACAGCGGAGAACACTGAGCAGTTCTTC
CDR3aa: CASSWTAENTEQFF

d_gene: TRBD1
v_gene: TRBV9
j_gene: TRBJ2-1
abundance: NA
CDR3nt: TGTGCCAGCGGAGACGGGACAGCCAATAATGAGCAGTTCTTC
CDR3aa: CASGDGTANNEQFF

d_gene: NA
v_gene: TRBV6-1
j_gene: TRBJ1-6
abundance: many
CDR3nt: TGTGCCAGCAGGGAAATGGGGGATTCACCCCTCCACTTT
CDR3aa: CASREMGDSPLHF

d_gene: NA
v_gene: TRBV9
j_gene: TRBJ1-2
abundance: NA
CDR3nt: TGTGCCAGCAGCGTAGCAGCCCAGGGAGGGTGGGTAGGAGAAAACTATGGCTACACCTTC
CDR3aa: CASSVAAQGGWVGENYGYTF

d_gene: TRBD2
v_gene: TRBV9
j_gene: TRBJ2-1
abundance: many
CDR3nt: TGTGCCAGCAGCGGTAGCGGGATGGCCTACAATGAGCAGTTCTTC
CDR3aa: CASSGSGMAYNEQFF

d_gene: NA
v_gene: TRBV20-1
j_gene: TRBJ2-3
abundance: NA
CDR3nt: TGCAGTGCCAGCAGCCCGGCAGATACGCAGTATTTT
CDR3aa: CSASSPADTQYF

d_gene: NA
v_gene: TRBV7-9
j_gene: TRBJ2-3
abundance: few
CDR3nt: TGTGCCAGCAGCAACGGACCAGATACGCAGTATTTT
CDR3aa: CASSNGPDTQYF

d_gene: NA
v_gene: TRBV9
j_gene: TRBJ2-1
abundance: medium-sized
CDR3nt: TGTGCCAGCAGCGTAAACGGGGTGTCCTACAATGAGCAGTTCTTC
CDR3aa: CASSVNGVSYNEQFF

d_gene: TRBD1
v_gene: TRBV24-1
j_gene: TRBJ2-3
abundance: medium-sized
CDR3nt: TGTGCCACCAGTGTGGGACAGCCCACAGATACGCAGTATTTT
CDR3aa: CATSVGQPTDTQYF

d_gene: TRBD1
v_gene: TRBV4-1
j_gene: TRBJ1-2
abundance: few
CDR3nt: TGCGCCTGCAGCACCCAGACAGGGAACTATGGCTACACCTTC
CDR3aa: CACSTQTGNYGYTF

d_gene: TRBD1
v_gene: TRBV6-5
j_gene: TRBJ1-1
abundance: many
CDR3nt: TGTGCCAGCAGTTTCAAACAGGGGGCTAGGACTGAAGCTTTCTTT
CDR3aa: CASSFKQGARTEAFF

d_gene: NA
v_gene: TRBV6-5
j_gene: TRBJ2-4
abundance: many
CDR3nt: TGTGCCAGCAGGGACGTTGGCAAAAACATTCAGTACTTC
CDR3aa: CASRDVGKNIQYF

d_gene: NA
v_gene: TRBV24-1
j_gene: TRBJ2-5
abundance: medium-sized
CDR3nt: TGTGCCACCAGTGATGAGGGGACGGGGACCCAGTACTTC
CDR3aa: CATSDEGTGTQYF

d_gene: NA
v_gene: TRBV9
j_gene: TRBJ2-1
abundance: many
CDR3nt: TGTGCCAGCAGCGTAGACGGGGATGAGCAGTTCTTC
CDR3aa: CASSVDGDEQFF

d_gene: NA
v_gene: TRBV5-4
j_gene: TRBJ2-3
abundance: once
CDR3nt: TGTGCCAGCGGCCCTACCGGGCCCCGAGGGGATACCCAGTATTTT
CDR3aa: CASGPTGPRGDTQYF

d_gene: NA
v_gene: TRBV6-5
j_gene: TRBJ2-5
abundance: few
CDR3nt: TGTGCCAGCAGTTACACAGAGGGCGCCAACCAAGAGACCCAGTACTTC
CDR3aa: CASSYTEGANQETQYF

d_gene: NA
v_gene: TRBV7-8
j_gene: TRBJ2-7
abundance: NA
CDR3nt: TGTGCCAGCAGCTTAGCGCTAACCAAAACCGGGGAGCAGTACTTC
CDR3aa: CASSLALTKTGEQYF

d_gene: NA
v_gene: TRBV6-4
j_gene: TRBJ2-1
abundance: many
CDR3nt: TGTGCCAGCAGTCTCACTCAGGGTAGCGGTCCCTACAATGAGCAGTTCTTC
CDR3aa: CASSLTQGSGPYNEQFF

d_gene: TRBD2
v_gene: TRBV2
j_gene: TRBJ2-4
abundance: many
CDR3nt: TGTGCCAGCAGTAAGGCTAGCGGAGCCAAAAACATTCAGTACTTC
CDR3aa: CASSKASGAKNIQYF

d_gene: NA
v_gene: TRBV11-3
j_gene: TRBJ2-5
abundance: many
CDR3nt: TGTGCCAGCAGCTTATTTATGTTGGAGACCCAGTACTTC
CDR3aa: CASSLFMLETQYF

d_gene: NA
v_gene: TRBV20-1
j_gene: TRBJ1-6
abundance: NA
CDR3nt: TGCAGTGCTAGTCTCGACAGCGGTTCACCCCTCCACTTT
CDR3aa: CSASLDSGSPLHF

d_gene: TRBD1
v_gene: TRBV2
j_gene: TRBJ2-2
abundance: NA
CDR3nt: TGTGCCAGCAGATGGGACAGCTCTGGAAACACCGGGGAGCTGTTTTTT
CDR3aa: CASRWDSSGNTGELFF

d_gene: NA
v_gene: TRBV20-1
j_gene: TRBJ2-4
abundance: many
CDR3nt: TGCAGTGCACCGGACACCGGGAGAAACATTCAGTACTTC
CDR3aa: CSAPDTGRNIQYF

d_gene: NA
v_gene: TRBV12-3/TRBV12-4
j_gene: TRBJ2-7
abundance: many
CDR3nt: TGTGCCAGCAGCTCGGACAGCCAATACGAGCAGTACTTC
CDR3aa: CASSSDSQYEQYF

d_gene: NA
v_gene: TRBV7-8
j_gene: TRBJ1-1
abundance: few
CDR3nt: TGTGCCAGCACGTTAAACAGGATTGACACTGAAGCTTTCTTT
CDR3aa: CASTLNRIDTEAFF

d_gene: NA
v_gene: TRBV7-6
j_gene: TRBJ2-5
abundance: NA
CDR3nt: TGTGCCAGCAGCCTGACCGACCAAGAGACCCAGTACTTC
CDR3aa: CASSLTDQETQYF

d_gene: NA
v_gene: TRBV5-1
j_gene: TRBJ1-1
abundance: once
CDR3nt: TGCGCCAGCAGCTTGGAGGGCACTGAAGCTTTCTTT
CDR3aa: CASSLEGTEAFF

d_gene: NA
v_gene: TRBV10-3
j_gene: TRBJ1-2
abundance: medium-sized
CDR3nt: TGTGCCATCAGTGAGTCGAGTGGGGAATCGGACTATGGCTACACCTTC
CDR3aa: CAISESSGESDYGYTF